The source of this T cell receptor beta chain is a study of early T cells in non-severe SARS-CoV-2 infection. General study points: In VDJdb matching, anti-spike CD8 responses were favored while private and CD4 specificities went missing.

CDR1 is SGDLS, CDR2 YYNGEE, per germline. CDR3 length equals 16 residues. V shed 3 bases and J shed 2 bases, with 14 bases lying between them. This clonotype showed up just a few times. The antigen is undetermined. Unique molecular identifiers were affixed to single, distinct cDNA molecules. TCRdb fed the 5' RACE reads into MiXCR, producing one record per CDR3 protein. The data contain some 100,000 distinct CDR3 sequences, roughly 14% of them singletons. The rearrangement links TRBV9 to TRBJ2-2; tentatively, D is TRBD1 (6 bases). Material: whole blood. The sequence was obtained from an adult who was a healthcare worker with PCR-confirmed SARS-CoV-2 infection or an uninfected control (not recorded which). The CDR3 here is CASSAGATRNTGELFF. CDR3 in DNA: TGTGCCAGCAGCGCAGGGGCGACACGTAACACCGGGGAGCTGTTTTTT.